This T cell receptor (beta chain) is drawn from a study of cytomegalovirus exposure and HLA in healthy donors. In the PCR, 60 Vbeta and 13 Jbeta primers were used. Sequencing was performed with immunoSEQ multiplex PCR; in TCRdb, only in-frame clones are kept and a portion is missing. The sample consists of some 98,000 clones, about 70% of them appearing once. The CDR3 is 18 amino acids. Trimming removed 0 bases from V and 10 bases from J; junction bases left unmatched: 13. CDR1 and CDR2 from the germline V gene are LGHNA and YNFKEQ. The chain employs TRBV4-2 and TRBJ2-1; 12 nucleotides align to TRBD1. The sequence derives from a human donor in good health. What was sequenced was PBMCs. CDR3 protein: CASSQENVPGQGAREQFF. CDR3 DNA: TGTGCCAGCAGCCAAGAGAATGTACCGGGACAGGGGGCGCGGGAGCAGTTCTTC.